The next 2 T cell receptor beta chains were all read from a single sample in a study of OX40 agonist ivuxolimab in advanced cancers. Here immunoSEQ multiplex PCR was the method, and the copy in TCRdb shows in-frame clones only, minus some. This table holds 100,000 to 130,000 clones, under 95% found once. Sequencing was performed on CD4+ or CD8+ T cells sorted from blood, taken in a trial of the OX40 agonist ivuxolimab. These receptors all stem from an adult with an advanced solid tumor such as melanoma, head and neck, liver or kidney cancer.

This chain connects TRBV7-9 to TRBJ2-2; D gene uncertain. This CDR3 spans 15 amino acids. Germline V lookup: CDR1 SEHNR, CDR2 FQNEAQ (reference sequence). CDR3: CATTLVGSNTGELFF. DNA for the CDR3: TGTGCTACCACCCTAGTGGGATCGAACACCGGGGAGCTGTTTTTT.

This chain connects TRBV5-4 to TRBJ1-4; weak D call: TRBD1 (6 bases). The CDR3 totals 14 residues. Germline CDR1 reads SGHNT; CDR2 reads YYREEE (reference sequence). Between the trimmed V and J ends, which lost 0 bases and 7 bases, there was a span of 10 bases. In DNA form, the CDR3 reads TGTGCCAGCAGCTTGGACAGGGCGGGTGAAAAACTGTTTTTT. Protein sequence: CASSLDRAGEKLFF.